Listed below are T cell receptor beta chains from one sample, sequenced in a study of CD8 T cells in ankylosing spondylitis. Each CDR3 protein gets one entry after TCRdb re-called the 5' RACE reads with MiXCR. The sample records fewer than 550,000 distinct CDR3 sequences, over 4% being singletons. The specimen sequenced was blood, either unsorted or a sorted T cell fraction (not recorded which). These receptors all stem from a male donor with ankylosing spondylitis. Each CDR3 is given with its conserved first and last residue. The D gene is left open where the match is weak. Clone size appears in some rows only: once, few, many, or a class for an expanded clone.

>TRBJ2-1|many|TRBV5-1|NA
TGCGCCAGCAGCCAACTTTCGGTGTTATACAATGAGCAGTTCTTC
CASSQLSVLYNEQFF
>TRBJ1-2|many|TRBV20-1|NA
TGCAGTGCTACTCCGGGGCTCCTCTATGGCTACACCTTC
CSATPGLLYGYTF
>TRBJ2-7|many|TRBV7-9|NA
TGTGCCAGCAGCTTAGGGGTAGGCGGTTTCTACGAGCAGTACTTC
CASSLGVGGFYEQYF
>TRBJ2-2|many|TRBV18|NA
TGTGCCAGCTCACTTTCAGGGGTGGCGAACACCGGGGAGCTGTTTTTT
CASSLSGVANTGELFF
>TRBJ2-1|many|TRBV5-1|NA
TGCGCCAGCGCTCCAGCGGAATCCTACAATGAGCAGTTCTTC
CASAPAESYNEQFF
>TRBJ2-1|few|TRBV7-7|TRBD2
TGTGCTAGCAGCTTAGCAAGGAAGCGGGAGAACCGTAATGAGCAGTTCTTC
CASSLARKRENRNEQFF
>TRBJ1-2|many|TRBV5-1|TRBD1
TGCGCCAGCAACATTATGACAGGGGGCTATGGCTACACCTTC
CASNIMTGGYGYTF
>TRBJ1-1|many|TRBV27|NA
TGTGCCAGCAGTTTGTCACAGTGGCAGAACACTGAAGCTTTCTTT
CASSLSQWQNTEAFF
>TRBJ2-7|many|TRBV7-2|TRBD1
TGTGCCAGCAGCAGCCGGGACAGGGCTTACGAGCAGTACTTC
CASSSRDRAYEQYF
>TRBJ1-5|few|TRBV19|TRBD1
TGTGCCAACGCACAGGGACAGGGTGGTTATCAGCCCCAGCATTTT
CANAQGQGGYQPQHF
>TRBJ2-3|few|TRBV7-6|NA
TGTGCCAGCAGCATGGGGAAGACCAGAGATACGCAGTATTTT
CASSMGKTRDTQYF
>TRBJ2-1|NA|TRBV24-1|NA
TGTGCCACCAGTGATTTGGTCAGCTCCTACAATGAGCAGTTCTTC
CATSDLVSSYNEQFF